This T cell receptor beta chain was profiled in a study of human T cells and chemical hapten exposure. Across the study: Among samples, TCR yields varied mainly because of small differences in pooled library volume. Study-level points and caveats: Clustering by CDR3 similarity yielded significantly more large clusters from expanded TCRs than controls.

Attachment of unique molecular identifiers to individual cDNA molecules was performed in the library. TCRdb re-analysed the RACE reads in MiXCR, keeping a single row per CDR3 protein. The data contain 50,000 to 75,000 distinct CDR3 sequences, more than 9.5% of them singletons. This clonotype was observed a few times. Its specificity is not known. The time point here: patch test 3, about 24 weeks after DPC sensitization. Treatment here: therapeutic diphenylcyclopropenone sensitization with weekly scalp DPC. CDR1 is SNHLY, CDR2 FYNNEI, per germline. V was cut by 2 bases and J by 2 bases, with 9 bases left in between. The CDR3 contains 15 residues.

This TCR was recovered from a woman in her 30s with alopecia areata. Some clones in this sample may be carry-over from other donors' samples. The sample here was whole blood, taken in connection with sensitization to the hapten diphenylcyclopropenone (DPC). V gene TRBV2 combines with J gene TRBJ2-2; tentative D call: TRBD1 (5 bases). CDR3 region: CASSEWTRNTGELFF. As DNA, the CDR3 is TGTGCCAGCAGTGAATGGACACGAAACACCGGGGAGCTGTTTTTT. The whole variable domain, filled in from reference TRBV2 and TRBJ2-2, reads EPEVTQTPSHQVTQMGQEVILRCVPISNHLYFYWYRQILGQKVEFLVSFYNNEISEKSEIFDDQFSVERPDGSNFTLKIRSTKLEDSAMYFCASSEWTRNTGELFFGEGSRLTVL.